These T cell receptor beta chains were read from a single sample in a study of blood T cell repertoires in COVID-19. The protocol was immunoSEQ multiplex PCR, while the TCRdb copy is restricted to in-frame clones and leaves out a portion. The sample has more than 35,000 clones, 80% seen once; the top ten hold about an eighth. Sequenced sample: peripheral blood. Receptor source: a woman in her seventies with acute or convalescent COVID-19. CDR3s include the opening cysteine and the closing phenylalanine or tryptophan. The order of the fields is J gene, V gene, clone size, CDR3 protein. Expanded clones are given a class, and other clones once, few, many or no size at all.

J: TRBJ2-7
V: TRBV11-2
size: .
CDR3: CASIRPGYEQYF

J: TRBJ2-2
V: TRBV19
size: .
CDR3: CASSIDRAMGELFF

J: TRBJ2-5
V: TRBV7-9
size: .
CDR3: CASSLAETSGPQETQYF

J: TRBJ1-1
V: TRBV7-2
size: .
CDR3: CASSPTWSDTEAFF

J: TRBJ2-5
V: TRBV6-6
size: .
CDR3: CASNSGGVYETQYF

J: TRBJ2-1
V: TRBV2
size: .
CDR3: CASRTSGGANEQFF

J: TRBJ2-3
V: TRBV21-1
size: .
CDR3: CASSSTPRDSDTDTQYF

J: TRBJ2-2
V: TRBV7-9
size: .
CDR3: CASTTTGAGGELFF

J: TRBJ2-5
V: TRBV19
size: medium-sized
CDR3: CASSMSGTGTQETQYF

J: TRBJ2-1
V: TRBV11-2
size: .
CDR3: CASSRPGLATNEQFF

J: TRBJ2-3
V: TRBV5-4
size: .
CDR3: CASSLRLAGNTDTQYF

J: TRBJ2-7
V: TRBV27
size: .
CDR3: CASSLKAGLIEQYF

J: TRBJ1-4
V: TRBV2
size: few
CDR3: CASSGTGGNEKLFF

J: TRBJ1-2
V: TRBV19
size: many
CDR3: CASQDRGHGYTF

J: TRBJ2-2
V: TRBV4-1
size: .
CDR3: CASSRQGNTGELFF

J: TRBJ2-2
V: TRBV6-5
size: .
CDR3: CASRGQPNTGELFF

J: TRBJ1-2
V: TRBV18
size: .
CDR3: CASSPWDRAQSTGGYTF

J: TRBJ2-7
V: TRBV28
size: few
CDR3: CSSGSYEQYF

J: TRBJ2-7
V: TRBV7-7
size: .
CDR3: CASSLGGDSYEQYF

J: TRBJ1-3
V: TRBV19
size: .
CDR3: CASTGSGNTIYF

J: TRBJ2-3
V: TRBV15
size: .
CDR3: CATSRDRLGSTDTQYF

J: TRBJ1-4
V: TRBV10-1
size: .
CDR3: CASSVTGDLNEKLFF

J: TRBJ2-5
V: TRBV5-1
size: .
CDR3: CASSPGQGARETQYF

J: TRBJ1-2
V: TRBV7-9
size: once
CDR3: CASSHGTGYGYTF

J: TRBJ1-1
V: TRBV2
size: .
CDR3: CASSVQGVNTEAFF

J: TRBJ2-3
V: TRBV3-1/TRBV3-2
size: .
CDR3: CASSLHAGVADTQYF

J: TRBJ2-5
V: TRBV3-1/TRBV3-2
size: once
CDR3: CASSRSGGAGETQYF